These 28 T cell receptor beta chains came from one sample sequenced in a study of molecular identifiers for immune sequencing clone quantification. TCRdb independently ran MiXCR on the PCR reads; one entry per CDR3 protein. The sample contains about 640,000 distinct CDR3 sequences, less than 20% of which appear only once. Sequencing was carried out using naive CD8+ T cells from blood, with Jurkat cell RNA spiked in. As to subset: FACS-sorted CD8+CD4-CCR7+CD45RA+ naive T cells. The receptors originated from a human donor in good health. Some libraries in this study had Jurkat cell RNA spiked in.

At least ten counts were recorded for this clonotype. The chain joins TRBV4-3 to TRBJ2-3, with 10 bases aligning to TRBD2. The CDR3 runs 16 residues. Germline CDR1 and CDR2: LGHNA and YSLEER. V was clipped by 0 bases and J by 4 bases; unmatched bases: 4. The chain's CDR3 is CASSQELAGGSDTQYF. In DNA, the CDR3 is TGCGCCAGCAGCCAAGAATTAGCGGGGGGTTCAGATACGCAGTATTTT.

This clonotype was seen at least ten times. This rearrangement joins TRBV6-6 to TRBJ1-1; weak D call: TRBD1 (5 bases). The CDR3 extends over 13 amino acids. Germline CDR1 MNHNY, CDR2 SVGAGI (reference sequence). Trimming stripped 5 bases from V and 2 bases from J, with 9 bases between. CDR3 protein: CASSEGTNTEAFF. CDR3 nucleotides: TGTGCCAGCAGTGAGGGGACCAACACTGAAGCTTTCTTT.

The V gene is TRBV19, the J gene TRBJ2-3, with 10 positions matching TRBD2. This CDR3 is 18 amino acids long. The germline CDR1 and CDR2 sequences are LNHDA and SQIVND (reference sequence). The trim removed 6 bases at V and 3 bases at J, leaving 15 bases unmatched. CDR3 sequence (DNA): TGTGCCAGTAGGGGGACGGAACTAGCGGGAATCGAAACAGATACGCAGTATTTT. Protein product: CASRGTELAGIETDTQYF.

This clonotype was observed a few times. The V gene is TRBV24-1, the J gene TRBJ2-1; TRBD2 agrees at 9 bases. Germline V CDR1 and CDR2: KGHDR, SFDVKD. V dropped 5 bases and J dropped 0; count of bases not matched to a gene: 10. This CDR3 has 18 amino acids. CDR3 in DNA: TGTGCCACCAGTGCGGTAGCGGGAGCCCCGAGCTCCTACAATGAGCAGTTCTTC. Translation gives CATSAVAGAPSSYNEQFF.

This clonotype was counted many times. The chain has TRBV20-1 and TRBJ1-1; no clear D gene. The germline V and J ends were trimmed by 0 bases and 4 bases, with 6 bases remaining between them. Germline CDR1 DFQATT, CDR2 SNEGSKA (reference sequence). The CDR3 is made up of 12 amino acids. CDR3: CSARDRGTEAFF. In DNA, the CDR3 is TGCAGTGCTAGAGATCGCGGCACTGAAGCTTTCTTT.

In this sample, this clonotype turned up a few times. The genes are TRBV4-1 and TRBJ2-1, with D tentatively TRBD1 (5 bases). This CDR3 region has 15 residues. Germline loops: CDR1 MGHRA, CDR2 YSYEKL. Trimming cost V 1 base and J 2 bases, with 9 bases left between them. CDR3: CASSQVETAYNEQFF. As DNA, the CDR3 is TGCGCCAGCAGCCAAGTTGAGACAGCCTACAATGAGCAGTTCTTC.

The genes are TRBV12-3 or TRBV12-4 and TRBJ1-2; unclear D gene. There are 15 residues in the CDR3. Trimming left V 6 bases short and J 2 bases short, with 16 bases between. The CDR3 region is CASSPRGIPNYGYTF. The CDR3 coding sequence is TGTGCCAGCAGCCCCCGAGGCATACCGAACTATGGCTACACCTTC.

This clonotype was recorded at least ten times. V usage is TRBV4-3 and J usage is TRBJ1-1, with 7 bases aligning to TRBD1. The CDR3 is 16 amino acids. V shed 4 bases and J 2 bases; nucleotides not matched to a gene: 10. The germline V gene has CDR1 LGHNA and CDR2 YSLEER. Here the CDR3 reads CASSRDSGQLNTEAFF. In DNA, the CDR3 is TGCGCCAGCAGCCGAGATTCGGGACAGCTAAACACTGAAGCTTTCTTT.

In its sample, this clonotype was seen many times. The CDR3 protein is CASSETGTNTEAFF. The CDR3 DNA follows: TGCGCCAGCAGCGAAACAGGGACAAACACTGAAGCTTTCTTT. The V call is TRBV5-1, the J call TRBJ1-1; D may be TRBD1 (6 bases). The V end lost 4 bases, the J end lost 2 bases, and 12 bases lay between the germline ends. Per the germline V gene, CDR1 is SGHRS and CDR2 is YFSETQ. The length of the CDR3 is 14 residues.

About this clonotype itself: Since a much larger clone is just one base distant, this may be a read error. V and J are TRBV11-2 and TRBJ2-7; D may be TRBD1 (6 bases). Germline assignment: CDR1 SGHAT and CDR2 FQNNGV. Between the trimmed V and J ends, which lost 5 bases and 6 bases, there was a span of 17 bases. The CDR3 totals 14 residues. The chain's CDR3 is CASSPLQGNFEQYF. The DNA for the CDR3 is TGTGCCAGCAGCCCCTTACAGGGAAACTTCGAGCAGTACTTC. Together with reference TRBV11-2 and TRBJ2-7, the CDR3 gives the full variable domain: EAGVAQSPRYKIIEKRQSVAFWCNPISGHATLYWYQQILGQGPKLLIQFQNNGVVDDSQLPKDRFSAERLKGVDSTLKIQPAKLEDSAVYLCASSPLQGNFEQYFGPGTRLTVT.

This clonotype was seen repeatedly, ten times or more. The V call is TRBV25-1, the J call TRBJ1-1; weak D call: TRBD1 (6 bases). CDR3 length equals 11 residues. The germline V gene has CDR1 MGHDK and CDR2 SYGVNS. V shed 10 bases and J shed 6 bases, with 12 bases lying between them. CDR3 DNA: TGTGCCACCAAGGGGGGGCCTGAAGCTTTCTTT. This translates into CATKGGPEAFF.

On this clonotype: A single base separates this from a much larger clone, so it may be a read error. The gene calls are TRBV7-9 and TRBJ1-3; a possible D gene is TRBD1 (5 bases). The CDR3 runs to 12 residues. Germline-derived CDR1 and CDR2 are SEHNR and FQNEAQ (reference sequence). CDR3 sequence: CASSWLDNTKYF. DNA for the CDR3: TGTGCCAGCAGCTGGCTGGACAACACCAAATATTTT.

Note on this clonotype: Just one base apart from a much larger clone, this may be a read error. The genes are TRBV19 and TRBJ2-1, with 8 positions matching TRBD2. The CDR3 is 12 amino acids. Looked up from germline, CDR1 is LNHDA and CDR2 is SQIVND (reference sequence). V trimming: 6 bases; J trimming: 6 bases; junction bases outside the gene matches: 1. The CDR3 is CASSGGANEQFF. The CDR3 DNA is TGTGCCAGTAGCGGGGGGGCCAATGAGCAGTTCTTC. The full variable domain, in which reference TRBV19 and TRBJ2-1 provide the parts outside the CDR3, is DGGITQSPKYLFRKEGQNVTLSCEQNLNHDAMYWYRQDPGQGLRLIYYSQIVNDFQKGDIAEGYSVSREKKESFPLTVTSAQKNPTAFYLCASSGGANEQFFGPGTRLTVL.

The V call is TRBV7-9, the J call TRBJ2-7, with 7 bases identical to TRBD1. V shed 0 bases and J 5 bases; nucleotides not matched to a gene: 7. This CDR3 region has 15 residues. CDR1 and CDR2 from the germline V gene are SEHNR and FQNEAQ (reference sequence). DNA for the CDR3: TGTGCCAGCAGCTTAGCAGACAGGGATAGCGACGAGCAGTACTTC. As protein: CASSLADRDSDEQYF.

As concerns this clonotype: One end of the junction fails to match germline, which may point to a read error. The CDR3 reads CASSLTSGYERYF. The CDR3 coding sequence is TGTGCCAGCAGTTTAACTAGCGGCTACGAGCGGTACTTC. The chain joins TRBV27 to TRBJ2-7; 8 nucleotides align to TRBD2. The CDR3 runs 13 residues. Germline CDR1 is MNHEY and CDR2 is SMNVEV (reference sequence).

This clonotype was counted once. A much larger clone lies one base from this, so it may be a read error. This chain joins TRBV25-1 and TRBJ2-7, with 9 bases lining up with TRBD2. Germline CDR1 and CDR2: MGHDK and SYGVNS. The CDR3 is 15 amino acids. V was clipped by 3 bases and J by 3 bases; unmatched bases: 6. CDR3 amino acids: CASSDQSSGDYEQYF. DNA for the CDR3: TGTGCCAGCAGTGATCAGTCTAGCGGGGACTACGAGCAGTACTTC.

Remarks on this clonotype: The junction shows a germline mismatch at one end, possibly a read error. The chain employs TRBV27 and TRBJ2-5; no clear D. Germline-derived CDR1 and CDR2 are MNHEY and SMNVEV (reference sequence). This CDR3 is built from 13 residues. This CDR3 is CACSLESGETQYF. The CDR3 coding sequence is TGTGCCTGCAGTTTGGAGTCTGGGGAGACCCAGTACTTC.

This clonotype was detected many times. The rearrangement uses TRBV14 and TRBJ1-1; D gene uncertain. Trimming left V 1 base short and J 4 bases short, with 10 bases between. Germline V lookup: CDR1 SGHDN, CDR2 FVKESK. The CDR3 runs to 14 residues. Here the CDR3 reads CASSQADGFTEAFF. The CDR3 DNA sequence: TGTGCCAGCAGCCAAGCCGACGGGTTCACTGAAGCTTTCTTT. Complete variable domain (other parts from reference TRBV14 and TRBJ1-1): EAGVTQFPSHSVIEKGQTVTLRCDPISGHDNLYWYRRVMGKEIKFLLHFVKESKQDESGMPNNRFLAERTGGTYSTLKVQPAELEDSGVYFCASSQADGFTEAFFGQGTRLTVV.

This clonotype appeared many times. V gene TRBV13 combines with J gene TRBJ2-7, with 8 bases identical to TRBD2. The V gene end was trimmed by 3 bases and the J gene end by 5 bases; junction bases not matched to a gene: 6. The CDR3 runs to 14 residues. The V gene's germline CDR1 is PRHDT and CDR2 FYEKMQ (reference sequence). CDR3 in DNA: TGTGCCAGCAGCTTGCGGGGGGCCGGCCACGAGCAGTACTTC. It yields the protein CASSLRGAGHEQYF. Using reference TRBV13 and TRBJ2-7 for the parts outside the CDR3, the full variable domain is AAGVIQSPRHLIKEKRETATLKCYPIPRHDTVYWYQQGPGQDPQFLISFYEKMQSDKGSIPDRFSAQQFSDYHSELNMSSLELGDSALYFCASSLRGAGHEQYFGPGTRLTVT.

V gene TRBV27 combines with J gene TRBJ2-2; the D is unclear. Germline CDR1 MNHEY, CDR2 SMNVEV (reference sequence). V was cut by 3 bases and J by 6 bases, with 8 bases left in between. The CDR3 totals 13 residues. The DNA for the CDR3 is TGTGCCAGCAGTTTCGGTAGACCCGGGGAGCTGTTTTTT. Amino acid sequence: CASSFGRPGELFF.

Concerning this clonotype itself: This may be a read error: a much more frequent sequence differs by one nucleotide. The CDR3 does not close with the conserved phenylalanine or tryptophan, likely indicating a read error. CDR3 bases: TGTGCCAGCAGCATAAACGGGGAGCAGTACCTC. This encodes CASSINGEQYL. This chain uses TRBV7-2 with TRBJ2-7; D ambiguous. The germline V gene encodes CDR1 SGHTA and CDR2 FQGNSA. The CDR3 has 11 amino acids. V was shortened by 5 bases and J by 7 bases, with 9 bases between the two germline ends.

This clonotype showed up many times. The chain carries TRBV9 and TRBJ2-3; 7 bases fit TRBD2. V lost 4 bases, J lost 0 bases, and 5 bases stayed unmatched. Germline V lookup: CDR1 SGDLS, CDR2 YYNGEE. The CDR3 totals 15 residues. The CDR3 sequence is CASSLGGRSTDTQYF. CDR3 bases: TGTGCCAGCAGCCTTGGCGGGAGAAGCACAGATACGCAGTATTTT. Based on the CDR3 plus reference TRBV9 and TRBJ2-3, the full variable domain is DSGVTQTPKHLITATGQRVTLRCSPRSGDLSVYWYQQSLDQGLQFLIQYYNGEERAKGNILERFSAQQFPDLHSELNLSSLELGDSALYFCASSLGGRSTDTQYFGPGTRLTVL.

In this sample, this clonotype turned up many times. This chain uses TRBV5-1 with TRBJ1-1; weak D call: TRBD1 (6 bases). The V end lost 0 bases, the J end lost 1 base, and 13 bases lay between the germline ends. This CDR3 is 16 amino acids long. Germline V CDR1 and CDR2: SGHRS, YFSETQ. The CDR3 DNA follows: TGCGCCAGCAGCTTGGTGCCGACAGGATCGAACACTGAAGCTTTCTTT. Translating gives CASSLVPTGSNTEAFF.

As concerns this clonotype: A much larger clone lies a single base off, so this may be a read error. V usage is TRBV29-1 and J usage is TRBJ2-1; 9 bases agree with TRBD1. The germline CDR1 and CDR2 sequences are SQVTM and ANQGSEA. The CDR3 is made up of 15 amino acids. Trimming removed 7 bases from V and 8 bases from J; junction bases left unmatched: 15. In DNA, the CDR3 is TGCAGCGGAGAACTCCGGGACAGGGCTTGGGATGAGCAGTTCTTC. Residues: CSGELRDRAWDEQFF.

This clonotype was seen many times. V gene TRBV20-1 combines with J gene TRBJ1-1, with D perhaps TRBD1 (6 bases). V shed 0 bases and J shed 1 base, with 12 bases lying between them. This CDR3 is built from 15 residues. The germline V gene has CDR1 DFQATT and CDR2 SNEGSKA (reference sequence). CDR3: CSARDPWTENTEAFF. The CDR3 nucleotides are TGCAGTGCTAGAGATCCCTGGACAGAGAACACTGAAGCTTTCTTT.

The chain employs TRBV6-1 and TRBJ2-3; no definite D call. Germline CDR1 is MNHNS and CDR2 is SASEGT. Trimming stripped 6 bases from V and 5 bases from J, with 15 bases between. CDR3 length: 14 amino acids. The CDR3 DNA is TGTGCCAGCAGCGTGATAATTATGATAGATACGCAGTATTTT. Translated: CASSVIIMIDTQYF.

In the case of this clonotype: Because the CDR3 is missing its conserved closing phenylalanine or tryptophan, this is likely a read error. This chain joins TRBV7-9 and TRBJ1-2, with D tentatively TRBD1 (6 bases). The V gene's germline CDR1 is SEHNR and CDR2 FQNEAQ (reference sequence). Trimming left V 5 bases short and J 4 bases short, with 29 bases between. This CDR3 spans 19 amino acids. CDR3 DNA: TGTGCCAGCAGCACCCTAGGAGGACAGCCAGAACCCTCTATCTATGGCTACACCCTC. It specifies CASSTLGGQPEPSIYGYTL.

At least ten counts were recorded for this clonotype. The chain uses TRBV19 and TRBJ2-7; D is unresolved. V lost 5 bases and J 7 bases, leaving 12 bases between the germline ends. Germline V gene lookup returns CDR1 LNHDA and CDR2 SQIVND (reference sequence). The CDR3 covers 12 residues. CDR3 bases: TGTGCCAGTAGTGAACAAGGATGGGAGCAGTACTTC. It yields the protein CASSEQGWEQYF.